Sequencing of this TCR beta chain was carried out in a study of early T cells in non-severe SARS-CoV-2 infection. Turning to the study itself: Whole-blood bulk RNA, unsorted, was sequenced, and chains were unpaired.

This clonotype was recorded a few times. The antigen remains undetermined. The protocol attached unique molecular identifiers to individual cDNA molecules. MiXCR, applied by TCRdb to the 5' RACE reads, yields one record per CDR3 protein. The sample includes about 46,000 distinct CDR3 sequences, roughly a tenth of them seen just once. Study results and caveats: Lookups in VDJdb leaned toward anti-spike CD8 responses and missed private and CD4 specificities.

Trimming pared 0 bases from V and 11 bases from J, leaving 10 bases between. The CDR3 loop spans 12 amino acids. CDR1 MGHDK and CDR2 SYGVNS come from the germline V gene. Sequenced here: whole blood, sampled at baseline. The sequence derives from an adult who was a healthcare worker with PCR-confirmed SARS-CoV-2 infection or an uninfected control (not recorded which). V is TRBV25-1 and J is TRBJ1-1; D not resolved. In DNA, the CDR3 is TGTGCCAGCAGTGAATATATCCTGGAGGCTTTCTTT. It codes for CASSEYILEAFF.